The clone carrying this T cell receptor beta chain was found a few times. The assay was immunoSEQ multiplex PCR, and TCRdb's table has in-frame clones only and misses some. In the table there are about 6,500 clones, over 50% of which are singletons. Trimming removed 10 bases from V and 7 bases from J, with 20 bases in between. Per the germline V gene, CDR1 is ENHRY and CDR2 is SYGVKD. The CDR3 has 13 amino acids. The data belong to a study of early stage breast cancer tumors. Whole-study context: Among some twelve ER+/PR+/HER2- tumors, eight were ductal, four lobular.

The adjacent normal breast tissue was taken roughly 1.8-4.5 cm from the tumor. This TCR was recovered from a person aged 50-59 years with breast cancer. The rearrangement links TRBV10-3 to TRBJ2-7; D call uncertain. Input material: normal breast tissue next to the tumor. The CDR3 is CATSWPGPGEQYF. The CDR3 DNA is TGTGCCACCTCTTGGCCAGGACCGGGTGAGCAGTACTTC.